This T cell receptor beta chain was recorded in a study of OX40 agonist ivuxolimab in advanced cancers. In the case of this clone: The antigen remains unidentified.

Libraries were prepared by immunoSEQ multiplex PCR; TCRdb keeps only in-frame clonotypes and omits some of them. The data show about 32,000 clones, about 89% seen once. Findings and caveats of the study: Mean expanded clone counts were higher in CD8+ than CD4+ T cells.

V shed 1 base and J 5 bases; nucleotides not matched to a gene: 14. The CDR3 loop spans 18 amino acids. Per germline, CDR1 MGHRA and CDR2 YSYEKL. The chain combines TRBV4-1 with TRBJ2-7; 10 bases match TRBD2. The receptor's source is an adult with an advanced solid tumor such as melanoma, head and neck, liver or kidney cancer. Sequenced material: CD4+ or CD8+ T cells sorted from blood, taken in a trial of the OX40 agonist ivuxolimab. The CDR3: CASSQVGLAGVSFNEQYF. The DNA for the CDR3 is TGCGCCAGCAGCCAAGTCGGCCTAGCGGGAGTTTCTTTCAACGAGCAGTACTTC.